Following are 10 T cell receptor beta chains from one sample sequenced in a study of blood T cell repertoires in COVID-19. Here immunoSEQ multiplex PCR was the method, and the copy in TCRdb shows in-frame clones only, minus some. The sample consists of about 170,000 clones, 84% of them appearing once. The specimen sequenced was peripheral blood. The receptors shown here come from a man in his sixties or seventies with active or convalescent COVID-19.

At least ten counts were recorded for this clone. Other nucleotide sequences in the sample specify the same CDR3. V gene TRBV11-2 combines with J gene TRBJ2-7; TRBD1 aligns across 7 bases. The V gene's germline CDR1 is SGHAT and CDR2 FQNNGV. The CDR3 covers 13 residues. The V segment lost 4 bases and the J segment 5 bases; nucleotides outside the gene matches: 5. CDR3 protein: CASSSGTANEQYF. For the CDR3, the DNA is TGTGCCAGCAGCTCGGGGACAGCGAACGAGCAGTACTTC.

This clone was counted between two and nine times. V and J are TRBV5-4 and TRBJ2-7; 10 bases fit TRBD2. Germline assignment: CDR1 SGHNT and CDR2 YYREEE (reference sequence). The V and J ends lost 2 bases and 4 bases, in that order; junction bases with no gene match: 6. CDR3 length equals 15 residues. Written as DNA, the CDR3 is TGTGCCAGCAGCTTAGCTAGCGGGAGACAGTACGAGCAGTACTTC. It encodes CASSLASGRQYEQYF.

The V gene is TRBV6-6, the J gene TRBJ1-4, with D possibly matching TRBD1 (5 bases). Trimming removed 7 bases from V and 8 bases from J, with 14 bases in between. Germline CDR1 is MNHNY and CDR2 is SVGAGI (reference sequence). The CDR3 length is 13 residues. CDR3: CASKGQGGEKLFF. The CDR3, as DNA: TGTGCCAGCAAGGGCCAGGGTGGAGAAAAACTGTTTTTT.

V usage is TRBV5-4 and J usage is TRBJ1-2; 8 bases are shared with TRBD1. The CDR3 is 14 amino acids. The trim removed 3 bases at V and 3 bases at J, leaving 4 bases unmatched. Germline loops: CDR1 SGHNT, CDR2 YYREEE (reference sequence). In DNA, the CDR3 is TGTGCCAGCAGCTCGGACAGGGCGTACTATGGCTACACCTTC. Translating gives CASSSDRAYYGYTF. The variable domain in full, with the rest retrieved from reference TRBV5-4 and TRBJ1-2, is ETGVTQSPTHLIKTRGQQVTLRCSSQSGHNTVSWYQQALGQGPQFIFQYYREEENGRGNFPPRFSGLQFPNYSSELNVNALELDDSALYLCASSSDRAYYGYTFGSGTRLTVV.

This clone was counted once. The rearrangement uses TRBV24-1 and TRBJ1-5, with a weak D call TRBD1 (6 bases). Trimming left V 5 bases short and J 5 bases short, with 15 bases between. The CDR3 is made up of 15 amino acids. Germline CDR1 KGHDR, CDR2 SFDVKD. CDR3 nucleotides: TGTGCCACCAGTGGAGGGGGAACACCCTATCAGCCCCAGCATTTT. It is translated as CATSGGGTPYQPQHF.

The chain joins TRBV29-1 to TRBJ1-4; D perhaps matches TRBD1 (5 bases). CDR3 length: 12 residues. The germline V and J ends were trimmed by 7 bases and 7 bases, with 13 bases remaining between them. Germline CDR1 is SQVTM and CDR2 is ANQGSEA. The CDR3 sequence: CSARRGGEKLFF. CDR3 bases: TGCAGCGCCCGGCGGGGCGGTGAAAAACTGTTTTTT.

V usage is TRBV5-1 and J usage is TRBJ1-4; TRBD1 might be the D (6 bases). V lost 2 bases and J 6 bases, leaving 20 bases between the germline ends. The CDR3 length is 17 residues. From germline, CDR1 is SGHRS and CDR2 YFSETQ. The CDR3, as DNA: TGCGCCAGCAGCTTACGGGACACCGGGACGTTAGATGAAAAACTGTTTTTT. This gives the protein CASSLRDTGTLDEKLFF.

The CDR3 coding sequence is TGTGCCAGCAGCCAACTGAGAACTGAAGCTTTCTTT. Its translation is CASSQLRTEAFF. The V and J genes are TRBV6-5 and TRBJ1-1; D is undetermined. The CDR3 has 12 amino acids. Looked up from germline, CDR1 is MNHEY and CDR2 is SVGAGI. Trimming left V 6 bases short and J 5 bases short, with 10 bases between.

V is TRBV5-1 and J is TRBJ1-4; D is unresolved. The CDR3 contains 16 residues. Germline V gives CDR1 SGHRS, CDR2 YFSETQ. V lost 3 bases to trimming and J lost 6 bases, with 18 bases between them. The CDR3 sequence: CASSYRAAERHEKLFF. The CDR3 nucleotides read TGCGCCAGCAGCTACCGGGCCGCGGAGCGGCATGAAAAACTGTTTTTT.

This clone was counted a few times. The chain couples TRBV7-8 to TRBJ2-7; possibly TRBD2 for D (5 bases). V was pared by 1 base and J by 5 bases, with 15 bases between. This CDR3 has 15 amino acids. Germline V gives CDR1 SGHVS, CDR2 FQNEAQ. In DNA form, the CDR3 reads TGTGCCAGCAGCTTAGGAGGAGGCCGGTCCGACGAGCAGTACTTC. Translating it yields CASSLGGGRSDEQYF.